One sample yielded the 25 T cell receptor beta chains listed below, sequenced in a study of cytomegalovirus exposure and HLA in healthy donors (dated by TCRdb to about 2017). The library was built by means of the immunoSEQ multiplex PCR assay. For the multiplex PCR, a mixture combining 60 forward primers for TCR Vbeta segments and 13 reverse primers for TCR Jbeta segments was used. TCRdb carries this immuneACCESS record with in-frame sequences only. Its versions omit some clonotypes, under half of them owing to an unresolved V gene in the studies checked, with the rest unexplained. This sample gives about 140,000 clones in total; 76% of them show up just once. Over 2.5% of the sample rests with the top ten. Sequencing input: PBMCs. The source of these receptors is a man aged 40-55 years in good health and CMV-seronegative.

The V gene is TRBV6-6, the J gene TRBJ1-2, with 7 bases identical to TRBD1. The V and J ends lost 4 bases and 5 bases, in that order; junction bases with no gene match: 7. In germline, CDR1 is MNHNY, CDR2 SVGAGI (reference sequence). The CDR3 contains 14 residues. CDR3 loop: CASSSGGGGYGYTF. CDR3 in DNA: TGTGCCAGCAGTTCTGGAGGGGGCGGATATGGCTACACCTTC.

This clone was detected a few times. The CDR3 DNA reads TGTGCCAGCAGGAGGATCGGGGGGGGCTACGAGCAGTACTTC. It specifies CASRRIGGGYEQYF. This chain links TRBV6-5 with TRBJ2-7; 8 bases are shared with TRBD2. CDR1 is MNHEY and CDR2 is SVGAGI in the germline V gene. With V trimmed by 6 bases and J by 3 bases, 7 bases remained unmatched. The CDR3 sequence is 14 residues long.

This clone came up a few times. V is TRBV11-2 and J is TRBJ2-7; 7 nucleotides align to TRBD1. V lost 7 bases, J lost 2 bases, and 8 bases stayed unmatched. Germline values: CDR1 SGHAT, CDR2 FQNNGV. There are 14 residues in the CDR3. CDR3 loop: CASTILQGAYEQYF. The CDR3 DNA is TGTGCCAGCACCATCCTCCAGGGGGCCTACGAGCAGTACTTC.

This sequence joins TRBV4-1 and TRBJ2-4; no definite D call. V lost 0 bases and J 1 base, leaving 7 bases between the germline ends. Germline CDR1 and CDR2: MGHRA and YSYEKL. The CDR3 sequence is 15 residues long. The CDR3 DNA is TGCGCCAGCAGCCAAGATTCGTCCGCCAAAAACATTCAGTACTTC. Its translation is CASSQDSSAKNIQYF.

This chain joins TRBV5-4 and TRBJ2-7, with D perhaps TRBD1 (6 bases). The CDR3 sequence is 14 residues long. Germline V gene sequence: CDR1 SGHNT, CDR2 YYREEE (reference sequence). V shed 0 bases and J shed 6 bases, with 13 bases lying between them. This CDR3 reads CASSLGDNHSEQYF. CDR3 nucleotide sequence: TGTGCCAGCAGCTTGGGGGACAATCACAGCGAGCAGTACTTC.

The rearrangement uses TRBV4-1 and TRBJ1-6; 7 bases align to TRBD1. The CDR3 totals 18 residues. Germline V gene sequence: CDR1 MGHRA, CDR2 YSYEKL. V gave up 5 bases and J gave up 0 bases; unmatched junction bases: 10. CDR3 loop: CASSLPRTGSSYNSPLHF. The CDR3 DNA reads as TGCGCCAGCAGCTTACCTCGGACAGGAAGCTCCTATAATTCACCCCTCCACTTT.

J is TRBJ2-5 and V is TRBV5-1; 8 positions agree with TRBD2. Germline-derived CDR1 and CDR2 are SGHRS and YFSETQ. J was trimmed by 4 bases and V by 2 bases; bases with no gene match: 7. The CDR3 length is 15 residues. For the CDR3, the DNA is TGCGCCAGCAGCTTATTAGCGGGGACCAGAGAGACCCAGTACTTC. Translation: CASSLLAGTRETQYF.

The rearrangement joins TRBV19 to TRBJ2-1, with a weak D call TRBD1 (5 bases). Germline CDR1 and CDR2: LNHDA and SQIVND (reference sequence). The CDR3 consists of 13 residues. The germline V and J ends were trimmed by 2 bases and 9 bases, with 11 bases remaining between them. This CDR3 is CASSIPQGTEQFF. The CDR3 DNA sequence: TGTGCCAGTAGTATACCCCAGGGTACTGAGCAGTTCTTC. Full variable domain (outside the CDR3, taken from reference TRBV19 and TRBJ2-1): DGGITQSPKYLFRKEGQNVTLSCEQNLNHDAMYWYRQDPGQGLRLIYYSQIVNDFQKGDIAEGYSVSREKKESFPLTVTSAQKNPTAFYLCASSIPQGTEQFFGPGTRLTVL.

Details on this clone: A clone one base away is much larger, so this may be a read error. This CDR3 is also generated by other DNA sequences in the sample. The chain couples TRBV11-3 to TRBJ2-1; 10 nucleotides agree with TRBD1. Trimming cost V 4 bases and J 4 bases; bases outside gene matches: 7. Germline values: CDR1 SGHNT, CDR2 YENEEA. The CDR3 runs to 16 residues. CDR3 in amino acids: CASSSRDRGSYNEQFF. CDR3 bases: TGTGCCAGCAGCTCCAGGGACAGGGGTTCTTACAATGAGCAGTTCTTC.

This clone has more than one count but fewer than ten. The chain carries TRBV9 and TRBJ2-7, with a tentative D call TRBD1 (5 bases). The CDR3 extends over 16 amino acids. Trimming stripped 9 bases from V and 3 bases from J, with 25 bases between. Germline V gives CDR1 SGDLS, CDR2 YYNGEE. The CDR3 DNA sequence: TGTGCCATTAGGGGCAGGCAAGGAGTGGAACTCTACGAGCAGTACTTC. Translated: CAIRGRQGVELYEQYF.

The chain recombines TRBV5-1 with TRBJ2-1, with 13 bases aligning to TRBD2. The V segment lost 4 bases and the J segment 9 bases; nucleotides outside the gene matches: 4. The germline gives CDR1 SGHRS, CDR2 YFSETQ. This CDR3 is 14 amino acids long. The CDR3 loop reads CASSGTSGEVEQFF. The CDR3 DNA sequence: TGCGCCAGCAGCGGGACTAGCGGGGAGGTTGAGCAGTTCTTC.

The chain has TRBV27 and TRBJ1-5; 7 nucleotides line up with TRBD1. This CDR3 is 13 amino acids long. Germline V CDR1 and CDR2: MNHEY, SMNVEV (reference sequence). J was trimmed by 7 bases and V by 3 bases; bases with no gene match: 3. CDR3 sequence reads: CASSLGQLQPQHF. The CDR3 bases are TGTGCCAGCAGTTTGGGACAGCTCCAGCCCCAGCATTTT.

This clone appeared a few times. The CDR3, as DNA: TGCAGCGTTTGGGCGGGACAGGGGGCTTGTGGCTACACCTTC. Its protein product is CSVWAGQGACGYTF. The V and J genes are TRBV29-1 and TRBJ1-2, with 12 bases that match TRBD1. From germline, CDR1 is SQVTM and CDR2 ANQGSEA. The ends lost 5 bases at V and 7 bases at J; junction bases unmatched: 8. This CDR3 comprises 14 residues.

The V call is TRBV5-6, the J call TRBJ2-3, with 7 positions matching TRBD1. The junction had 11 bases not matched to a gene; V was cut back by 7 bases and J by 6 bases. The germline V gene encodes CDR1 SGHDT and CDR2 YYEEEE. CDR3 length: 14 residues. Here the CDR3 reads CASGNRGLGDTQYF. CDR3 DNA: TGTGCCAGCGGAAACAGGGGTCTAGGGGATACGCAGTATTTT.

V gene TRBV6-5 combines with J gene TRBJ2-3; tentative D call: TRBD2 (5 bases). CDR3 size: 15 residues. Germline V gene sequence: CDR1 MNHEY, CDR2 SVGAGI. Trimming removed 2 bases at V and 1 base at J, with 10 bases between. CDR3: CASSYEGAGTDTQYF. DNA for the CDR3: TGTGCCAGCAGTTACGAGGGTGCGGGCACAGATACGCAGTATTTT.

The chain has TRBV29-1 and TRBJ2-6; possible D gene TRBD1, 5 bases. The V end was cut by 5 bases, the J end by 4 bases, with 12 bases between. From germline, CDR1 is SQVTM and CDR2 ANQGSEA. The CDR3 spans 14 residues. In nucleotides, the CDR3 is TGCAGCGTTTACCAGGGATCCGGGGCCAACGTCCTGACTTTC. It is translated as CSVYQGSGANVLTF.

This chain uses TRBV27 with TRBJ1-4; 8 bases align to TRBD1. The germline V gene has CDR1 MNHEY and CDR2 SMNVEV (reference sequence). This CDR3 contains 14 residues. With 6 bases clipped from V and 7 bases from J, the junction kept 7 bases outside the gene matches. The CDR3, as DNA: TGTGCCAGCAGCCCCCAGGGGGCGGGTGAAAAACTGTTTTTT. Translated, it gives CASSPQGAGEKLFF.

The genes are TRBV29-1 and TRBJ2-1; D unresolved. The germline V gene has CDR1 SQVTM and CDR2 ANQGSEA. The V gene lost 7 bases and the J gene lost 0 bases, with 7 bases spanning the gap. The CDR3 covers 12 residues. CDR3 in amino acids: CSATGSYNEQFF. The DNA for the CDR3 is TGCAGCGCAACTGGCTCCTACAATGAGCAGTTCTTC.

The chain joins TRBV5-1 to TRBJ2-2, with D possibly matching TRBD1 (5 bases). The V end lost 4 bases, the J end lost 3 bases, and 13 bases lay between the germline ends. The CDR3 has 15 residues. Germline V gene data show CDR1 as SGHRS and CDR2 as YFSETQ. CDR3 DNA sequence: TGCGCCAGCAGCCCGCTTGGGGCTGACACCGGGGAGCTGTTTTTT. Amino acid sequence: CASSPLGADTGELFF.

This chain uses TRBV5-1 with TRBJ2-7; the D gene is possibly TRBD1 (5 bases). Trimming pared 4 bases from V and 3 bases from J, leaving 14 bases between. This CDR3 has 14 amino acids. Germline CDR1 SGHRS, CDR2 YFSETQ. CDR3 sequence (DNA): TGCGCCAGCAGCATTTTTTCCCAGGGCTACGAGCAGTACTTC. Translation gives CASSIFSQGYEQYF.

V is TRBV27 and J is TRBJ2-2, with 7 bases aligning to TRBD2. The germline gives CDR1 MNHEY, CDR2 SMNVEV (reference sequence). The CDR3 covers 13 residues. V lost 3 bases and J lost 7; bases outside the gene matches: 2. The CDR3 bases are TGTGCCAGCAGTTTCGGGGGGATCGGGGAGCTGTTTTTT. Protein sequence: CASSFGGIGELFF.

This clone was observed a handful of times. The rearrangement links TRBV6-6 to TRBJ1-1; 9 bases agree with TRBD1. The trim removed 4 bases at V and 11 bases at J, leaving 8 bases unmatched. This CDR3 has 13 amino acids. CDR1 MNHNY and CDR2 SVGAGI come from the germline V gene (reference sequence). In nucleotides, the CDR3 is TGTGCCAGCAGTTCCGGGACAGGGATGAAGGCTTTCTTT. Amino acid sequence: CASSSGTGMKAFF.

This clone was found a few times. The V call is TRBV19, the J call TRBJ2-7; no clear D. The V and J ends lost 1 base and 6 bases respectively, with 7 bases between them. Germline V gene sequence: CDR1 LNHDA, CDR2 SQIVND (reference sequence). This CDR3 region has 12 residues. CDR3 sequence: CASSIGASEQYF. Written as DNA, the CDR3 is TGTGCCAGTAGTATAGGGGCGAGCGAGCAGTACTTC.

The V call is TRBV18, the J call TRBJ2-7; 8 nucleotides match TRBD1. Per the germline V gene, CDR1 is KGHSH and CDR2 is LQKENI. The ends lost 3 bases at V and 5 bases at J; junction bases unmatched: 6. This CDR3 is 14 amino acids long. The CDR3 protein is CASSPGQGNNEQYF. The CDR3 DNA reads TGTGCCAGCTCACCTGGACAGGGTAACAACGAGCAGTACTTC.

The chain recombines TRBV14 with TRBJ2-6; the D is unclear. The CDR3 is made up of 11 amino acids. V was clipped by 8 bases and J by 4 bases, with 3 bases between them. The germline gives CDR1 SGHDN, CDR2 FVKESK. The CDR3 reads CASRGANVLTF. In nucleotides, the CDR3 is TGTGCCAGCCGGGGGGCCAACGTCCTGACTTTC.